The next 27 T cell receptor beta chains were all read from a single sample in a study of CD8+ T cells in alopecia areata. RNA extraction and reverse transcription yielded cDNA as sequencing template. Profiling relied on immunoSEQ multiplex PCR, and the TCRdb table lists in-frame clones only, not all of them. The sample holds 35,000 to 50,000 clones; roughly 92% are singletons and the top ten take approximately 17%. Specified treatment: oral pan-JAK inhibitor, 5-10 mg twice daily. Sequenced here: CD8+ T cells sorted from blood, sampled at week 24, from a patient treated with tofacitinib. These receptors were collected from a human donor with alopecia areata.

A note on this clone: At one end, the junction sequence differs from germline, possibly due to a read error. The chain links TRBV27 to TRBJ1-4, with D possibly being TRBD1 (5 bases). CDR1 and CDR2 from the germline V gene are MNHEY and SMNVEV (reference sequence). CDR3 length: 13 amino acids. The CDR3 DNA reads TGTGCCAGCAGTACCGGGGACGGTGAAAAACTGGTTTTT. Translating it yields CASSTGDGEKLVF.

This clone was counted a single time. The chain links TRBV2 to TRBJ2-2; 7 bases map to TRBD2. CDR1 is SNHLY and CDR2 is FYNNEI in the germline V gene. The CDR3 has 14 amino acids. The ends lost 10 bases at V and 1 base at J; junction bases unmatched: 6. CDR3 nucleotides: TGTGCCACCAAGAGCGGGGAGAACACCGGGGAGCTGTTTTTT. This sequence encodes CATKSGENTGELFF.

The chain carries TRBV7-9 and TRBJ1-1, with 8 bases that match TRBD1. Germline V lookup: CDR1 SEHNR, CDR2 FQNEAQ (reference sequence). This CDR3 spans 14 amino acids. Losses at the gene ends were 6 bases for V and 7 bases for J; bases not matched to a gene: 10. CDR3 bases: TGTGCCAGCAGGGCGACAGGGGAATATAATGAAGCTTTCTTT. Translation: CASRATGEYNEAFF. The whole variable domain, filled in from reference TRBV7-9 and TRBJ1-1, reads DTGVSQNPRHKITKRGQNVTFRCDPISEHNRLYWYRQTLGQGPEFLTYFQNEAQLEKSRLLSDRFSAERPKGSFSTLEIQRTEQGDSAMYLCASRATGEYNEAFFGQGTRLTVV.

The V call is TRBV29-1, the J call TRBJ2-2; D may be TRBD1 (5 bases). Trimming cost V 0 bases and J 0 bases, with 8 bases left between them. This CDR3 comprises 15 residues. Germline CDR1 is SQVTM and CDR2 is ANQGSEA. The CDR3 region has the DNA TGCAGCGTTGAAGAGGGGCGATCGAACACCGGGGAGCTGTTTTTT. The encoded protein is CSVEEGRSNTGELFF.

This sequence joins TRBV7-9 and TRBJ2-7; TRBD2 matches at 9 bases. The V gene's germline CDR1 is SEHNR and CDR2 FQNEAQ (reference sequence). The CDR3 is 18 residues long. With 1 base clipped from V and 2 bases from J, the junction kept 12 bases outside the gene matches. DNA of the CDR3: TGTGCCAGCAGCTTAGTCCCCGCGGGAGGGGGGCAGGCCTACGAGCAGTACTTC. It translates to CASSLVPAGGGQAYEQYF.

The chain carries TRBV29-1 and TRBJ2-1, with TRBD1 identical over 9 bases. The CDR3 runs 16 residues. V trimming: 1 base; J trimming: 8 bases; junction bases outside the gene matches: 12. From germline, CDR1 is SQVTM and CDR2 ANQGSEA. In nucleotides, the CDR3 is TGCAGCGTTGAAGCCGTACTACAGGGGGCTTACGATGAGCAGTTCTTC. The encoded protein is CSVEAVLQGAYDEQFF.

This chain connects TRBV11-2 to TRBJ2-7; D is uncertain. The germline V gene encodes CDR1 SGHAT and CDR2 FQNNGV. Trimming shortened V by 3 bases and J by 7 bases, and 19 bases separated the two germline ends. The CDR3 extends over 15 amino acids. As DNA, the CDR3 is TGTGCCAGCAGCTTCGGCTTGGGCAGGATGAGTGAGCAGTACTTC. Protein: CASSFGLGRMSEQYF.

The CDR3 is CASSLSAGGQGEQFF. The CDR3 DNA is TGTGCCAGCAGTTTATCGGCGGGGGGGCAAGGTGAGCAGTTCTTC. The V gene is TRBV27, the J gene TRBJ2-1; 9 bases match TRBD2. This CDR3 is 15 amino acids long. CDR1 and CDR2 (germline): MNHEY, SMNVEV (reference sequence). The junction had 6 bases not matched to a gene; V was cut back by 0 bases and J by 9 bases.

The chain uses TRBV7-9 and TRBJ2-3, with D uncertain. The CDR3 has 14 residues. V was cut by 5 bases and J by 0 bases, with 9 bases left in between. Germline CDR1 and CDR2: SEHNR and FQNEAQ (reference sequence). CDR3 loop: CASSKLASTDTQYF. CDR3 bases: TGTGCCAGCAGCAAGTTGGCTAGCACAGATACGCAGTATTTT.

The rearrangement links TRBV2 to TRBJ2-1; D is undetermined. The germline V gene has CDR1 SNHLY and CDR2 FYNNEI. The CDR3 consists of 12 residues. V lost 2 bases, J lost 9 bases, and 8 bases lay in between. CDR3 in DNA: TGTGCCAGCAGTGAAAACTTAGCTGAGCAGTTCTTC. Translated, it gives CASSENLAEQFF.

The chain couples TRBV2 to TRBJ2-5, with D unresolved. The CDR3 covers 14 residues. The V end lost 5 bases, the J end lost 5 bases, and 15 bases lay between the germline ends. CDR1 SNHLY and CDR2 FYNNEI come from the germline V gene. The CDR3 nucleotides are TGTGCCAGCAGTCCACCGACCGTTGAGGAGACCCAGTACTTC. It specifies CASSPPTVEETQYF. The full variable domain, in which reference TRBV2 and TRBJ2-5 provide the parts outside the CDR3, is EPEVTQTPSHQVTQMGQEVILRCVPISNHLYFYWYRQILGQKVEFLVSFYNNEISEKSEIFDDQFSVERPDGSNFTLKIRSTKLEDSAMYFCASSPPTVEETQYFGPGTRLLVL.

This clone was picked up one time. The chain combines TRBV6-5 with TRBJ2-7, with D possibly TRBD2 on 6 matching bases. The length of the CDR3 is 15 residues. V was cut by 5 bases and J by 1 base, with 15 bases left in between. Germline CDR1 and CDR2: MNHEY and SVGAGI. The CDR3 sequence is CASSVSVGGSYEQYF. In nucleotides, the CDR3 is TGTGCCAGCAGTGTCTCAGTTGGGGGGTCCTACGAGCAGTACTTC.

The chain is built from TRBV6-5 and TRBJ2-7; D may match TRBD1 or TRBD2 (5 bases each). The CDR3 contains 15 residues. Between the trimmed V and J ends, which lost 6 bases and 1 base, there was a span of 16 bases. The germline gives CDR1 MNHEY, CDR2 SVGAGI. The CDR3 reads CASSLGTPGSYEQYF. The DNA for the CDR3 is TGTGCCAGCAGCTTAGGGACGCCGGGGTCCTACGAGCAGTACTTC.

This chain connects TRBV28 to TRBJ2-7, with a tentative D call TRBD2 (5 bases). Germline CDR1 reads MDHEN; CDR2 reads SYDVKM. Trimming took off 5 bases at V and 3 bases at J, with 11 bases between the two ends. The CDR3 spans 13 residues. CDR3 nucleotides: TGTGCCAGCAGTCCGTCCGGGGACTACGAGCAGTACTTC. Translated: CASSPSGDYEQYF.

V usage is TRBV6-1 and J usage is TRBJ2-7; 8 positions match TRBD1. Germline CDR1 reads MNHNS; CDR2 reads SASEGT. This CDR3 has 14 amino acids. V lost 2 bases to trimming and J lost 7 bases; unmatched junction nucleotides: 7. The chain's CDR3 is CASSERGQVLEQYF. CDR3 DNA sequence: TGTGCCAGCAGTGAAAGGGGACAGGTCTTGGAGCAGTACTTC.

The CDR3 region has the DNA TGTGCCAGCAGCCGGGGCATTAACAATGAGCAGTTCTTC. Amino acids: CASSRGINNEQFF. This chain joins TRBV4-2 and TRBJ2-1; perhaps TRBD1 as D (5 bases). Trimming left V 4 bases short and J 5 bases short, with 9 bases between. There are 13 residues in the CDR3. Looked up from germline, CDR1 is LGHNA and CDR2 is YNFKEQ.

The chain recombines TRBV29-1 with TRBJ2-7; 9 nucleotides align to TRBD1. This CDR3 comprises 13 residues. V gave up 2 bases and J gave up 6 bases; unmatched junction bases: 5. Looked up from germline, CDR1 is SQVTM and CDR2 is ANQGSEA. The CDR3 DNA reads TGCAGCGTTGAATGGACAGGGGTCGGCGAGCAGTACTTC. This sequence encodes CSVEWTGVGEQYF.

V usage is TRBV2 and J usage is TRBJ2-3; 8 bases match TRBD2. Looked up from germline, CDR1 is SNHLY and CDR2 is FYNNEI. There are 13 residues in the CDR3. Trimming removed 6 bases from V and 8 bases from J; junction bases left unmatched: 7. The CDR3 sequence is CASSVTSAGTQYF. In DNA, the CDR3 is TGTGCCAGCAGCGTGACTAGCGCGGGTACGCAGTATTTT.

V is TRBV7-9 and J is TRBJ2-5; D unclear. Germline V CDR1 and CDR2: SEHNR, FQNEAQ (reference sequence). Trimming left V 1 base short and J 4 bases short, with 10 bases between. This CDR3 is 14 amino acids long. The CDR3 DNA reads as TGTGCCAGCAGCTTAGGGAGATACGGAGAGACCCAGTACTTC. The encoded protein is CASSLGRYGETQYF.

The CDR3 loop is CASSQLMNTEAFF. The CDR3 nucleotides read TGCGCCAGCAGCCAACTAATGAACACTGAAGCTTTCTTT. The rearrangement uses TRBV4-3 and TRBJ1-1, with D unclear. The CDR3 runs to 13 residues. The germline CDR1 and CDR2 sequences are LGHNA and YSLEER. The ends were cut back, 2 bases at V and 0 bases at J, with 4 bases in the middle.

The table lists this clone with a few counts. The chain links TRBV5-6 to TRBJ2-3, with TRBD2 matching over 9 bases. CDR1 is SGHDT and CDR2 is YYEEEE in the germline V gene. Germline trimming cut 4 bases from V and 3 bases from J; bases unmatched to any gene: 9. The CDR3 totals 16 residues. Here the CDR3 reads CASSLPGSGGTDTQYF. The CDR3 DNA reads TGTGCCAGCAGCCTCCCCGGTAGCGGGGGTACAGATACGCAGTATTTT. Supplemented by reference TRBV5-6 and TRBJ2-3, the full variable domain reads DAGVTQSPTHLIKTRGQQVTLRCSPKSGHDTVSWYQQALGQGPQFIFQYYEEEERQRGNFPDRFSGHQFPNYSSELNVNALLLGDSALYLCASSLPGSGGTDTQYFGPGTRLTVL.

This clone came up once. V usage is TRBV19 and J usage is TRBJ1-6; D remains unclear. This CDR3 has 14 amino acids. Germline V CDR1 and CDR2: LNHDA, SQIVND (reference sequence). V lost 2 bases and J lost 2, with 4 bases in between. The CDR3 spells CASSIYTYNSPLHF. The CDR3 DNA sequence: TGTGCCAGTAGTATATACACCTATAATTCACCCCTCCACTTT.

The chain recombines TRBV15 with TRBJ2-7; tentative D call: TRBD2 (6 bases). Trimming took 5 bases from V and 1 from J, leaving 12 bases between them. The germline gives CDR1 LNHNV, CDR2 YYDKDF (reference sequence). The CDR3 contains 14 residues. The CDR3 DNA reads as TGTGCCACCAGCCCGGGGAGGTCTTCCTACGAGCAGTACTTC. Residues: CATSPGRSSYEQYF.

The chain employs TRBV19 and TRBJ2-1; D unclear. Trimming left V 3 bases short and J 5 bases short, with 8 bases between. The CDR3 has 13 amino acids. The germline gives CDR1 LNHDA, CDR2 SQIVND (reference sequence). The CDR3 region is CASSIELHNEQFF. The CDR3 DNA reads TGTGCCAGTAGTATTGAACTTCACAATGAGCAGTTCTTC.

The V and J genes are TRBV27 and TRBJ2-7; 9 nucleotides agree with TRBD2. The CDR3 totals 17 residues. Per the germline V gene, CDR1 is MNHEY and CDR2 is SMNVEV (reference sequence). V was clipped by 0 bases and J by 3 bases; unmatched bases: 9. CDR3 amino acids: CASSLSGRTSDLYEQYF. The CDR3 DNA is TGTGCCAGCAGTTTATCCGGCAGGACTAGCGATCTCTACGAGCAGTACTTC.

The chain couples TRBV5-1 to TRBJ1-5, with 9 bases fitting TRBD1. Losses at the gene ends were 4 bases for V and 4 bases for J; bases not matched to a gene: 6. CDR3 length equals 15 residues. The germline V gene has CDR1 SGHRS and CDR2 YFSETQ. Here the CDR3 DNA reads TGCGCCAGCAGCCTAACAGGGGGCGGGAATCAGCCCCAGCATTTT. This codes for CASSLTGGGNQPQHF.

The chain recombines TRBV10-3 with TRBJ2-7; TRBD1 might be the D (5 bases). Per germline, CDR1 ENHRY and CDR2 SYGVKD. V was pared by 0 bases and J by 1 base, with 10 bases between. The CDR3 consists of 15 residues. Written as DNA, the CDR3 is TGTGCCATCAGTGAGTCGAAGGGGCCGTCCTACGAGCAGTACTTC. The encoded protein is CAISESKGPSYEQYF.